This T cell receptor (beta chain) was obtained from a study of cytomegalovirus exposure and HLA in healthy donors. Study results and caveats: Sequencing likely produced, as an artifact, a cluster of highly shared sequence variants.

The PCR employed 60 Vbeta primers together with 13 Jbeta primers. Profiling relied on immunoSEQ multiplex PCR, and the TCRdb table lists in-frame clones only, not all of them. In the table there are about 70,000 clones, roughly nine tenths of which are singletons. Concerning this clone: Antigen: not known.

The sequenced sample was PBMCs. This receptor was obtained from a woman aged 25-40 years in good health and CMV-seropositive.

The CDR3 spells CATSAEPARTSGIPEQYF. The CDR3 DNA follows: TGTGCCACCAGCGCAGAGCCGGCACGGACTAGCGGGATCCCCGAGCAGTACTTC. The rearrangement joins TRBV15 to TRBJ2-7; 12 bases map to TRBD2. CDR1 is LNHNV, CDR2 YYDKDF, per germline (reference sequence). CDR3 length equals 18 residues. V trimming: 5 bases; J trimming: 6 bases; junction bases outside the gene matches: 17.